A selection of T cell receptor beta chains follows, all from one sample in a study of T cells in Graves' hyperthyroidism and ophthalmopathy. TCRdb ran MiXCR on the multiplex PCR reads and lists one entry per CDR3 protein. The sample records under 250,000 distinct CDR3 sequences, more than 20% being singletons. What was sequenced was blood. These receptor sequences come from a woman aged 40 to 50 with Graves' ophthalmopathy. CDR3s include the opening cysteine and the closing phenylalanine or tryptophan.

j_gene,v_gene,CDR3aa
TRBJ2-5,TRBV2,CASSDWVRELQETQYF
TRBJ2-7,TRBV20-1,CSASNGYEQYF
TRBJ1-1,TRBV6-1,CATLGQGERNEAFF
TRBJ1-5,TRBV4-1,CASSQETGTYQPQHF
TRBJ2-7,TRBV20-1,CSAREPSEAYEQYF
TRBJ2-5,TRBV7-8,CASSVGQETQYF
TRBJ2-7,TRBV6-2/TRBV6-3,CASSYSTGNEQYF
TRBJ2-5,TRBV28,CARIIQETQYF
TRBJ2-4,TRBV25-1,CASRGQTIQYF
TRBJ1-2,TRBV20-1,CSARAQVNYGYTF
TRBJ1-5,TRBV20-1,CSAREGGTYQPQHF
TRBJ2-4,TRBV2,CASGTGGNIQYF
TRBJ2-7,TRBV7-2,CASSLVPGPAYEQYF
TRBJ2-7,TRBV2,CASNQGFDNEQYF
TRBJ2-5,TRBV6-2/TRBV6-3,CASSYSRDERGASETQYF
TRBJ2-5,TRBV7-9,CASSGPGNNQETQYF
TRBJ1-1,TRBV7-2,CASSPLGRRVTEAFF
TRBJ2-7,TRBV28,CASSPPARGLYEQSF
TRBJ1-2,TRBV28,CASRPSHRYGYTF
TRBJ1-2,TRBV5-1,CASRERTDDPYGYTF